These T cell receptor beta chains were read from a single sample in a study of T cell responses to AZD1222 COVID-19 vaccine. Measured with immunoSEQ multiplex PCR; TCRdb has only the in-frame clones, and not every one. The data show roughly 100,000 clones, with approximately 90% seen just once and about 2.7% held by the top ten. The material was peripheral blood, obtained on day 0 of AZD1222 vaccination. Receptors originate from an adult in good health. CDR3s include the opening cysteine and the closing phenylalanine or tryptophan. Fields, in order: clone size, J gene, V gene, D gene, CDR3 DNA, CDR3 protein. D genes are given only for firm matches. Clone size is not always given. Where it is, it says once, few, many or a class for expanded clones.

clone_size: .; j_call: TRBJ1-1; v_call: TRBV7-3; d_call: .; cdr3_nt: TGTGCCAGCAGCTTAACGGTTGGGACGGTGGCTTTCTTT; cdr3_aa: CASSLTVGTVAFF
clone_size: .; j_call: TRBJ2-3; v_call: TRBV5-1; d_call: .; cdr3_nt: TGCGCCAGCAGCCCAGTAGCTGGGGAAGATACGCAGTATTTT; cdr3_aa: CASSPVAGEDTQYF
clone_size: .; j_call: TRBJ1-5; v_call: TRBV12-3/TRBV12-4; d_call: .; cdr3_nt: TGTGCCAGCGGAAACAGGGAAGGTCAGCCCCAGCATTTT; cdr3_aa: CASGNREGQPQHF
clone_size: .; j_call: TRBJ1-1; v_call: TRBV2; d_call: .; cdr3_nt: TGTGCCAGCAGTGCGGAACCGGGTAGCAGCAGGAGCACTGAAGCTTTCTTT; cdr3_aa: CASSAEPGSSRSTEAFF
clone_size: .; j_call: TRBJ2-3; v_call: TRBV5-1; d_call: .; cdr3_nt: TGCGCCAGCACCAGGGGATCTGAGGCAGATACGCAGTATTTT; cdr3_aa: CASTRGSEADTQYF
clone_size: .; j_call: TRBJ2-7; v_call: TRBV2; d_call: TRBD2; cdr3_nt: TGTGCCAGTCGGGAGGGGACTAGCGGAATCTACGAGCAGTACTTC; cdr3_aa: CASREGTSGIYEQYF
clone_size: .; j_call: TRBJ2-3; v_call: TRBV5-1; d_call: TRBD1; cdr3_nt: TGCGCCAGCAGCTTGAGGGACAGCCACCTGGATACGCAGTATTTT; cdr3_aa: CASSLRDSHLDTQYF
clone_size: .; j_call: TRBJ2-1; v_call: TRBV6-2/TRBV6-3; d_call: TRBD2; cdr3_nt: TGTGCCAGCAGTCCCGGCGGGACTAGATACAATGAGCAGTTCTTC; cdr3_aa: CASSPGGTRYNEQFF
clone_size: .; j_call: TRBJ1-1; v_call: TRBV7-6; d_call: .; cdr3_nt: TGTGCCAGCAGCTTAGCCGGGTCGGCGTACACTGAAGCTTTCTTT; cdr3_aa: CASSLAGSAYTEAFF
clone_size: .; j_call: TRBJ2-2; v_call: TRBV2; d_call: .; cdr3_nt: TGTGCCAGCAGTGCGGACGGGGAGCTGTTTTTT; cdr3_aa: CASSADGELFF
clone_size: .; j_call: TRBJ2-7; v_call: TRBV5-1; d_call: .; cdr3_nt: TGCGCCAGCAGCGTCTCCGGGACGGTTTCCTACGAGCAGTACTTC; cdr3_aa: CASSVSGTVSYEQYF
clone_size: .; j_call: TRBJ1-1; v_call: TRBV19; d_call: .; cdr3_nt: TGTGCCAGTAGTATAGATCTGGGGCAATGGGTAGCTTTCTTT; cdr3_aa: CASSIDLGQWVAFF
clone_size: .; j_call: TRBJ1-6; v_call: TRBV10-3; d_call: .; cdr3_nt: TGTGCCATCAGTGAGTCAATACCTAGCTCCTATAATTCACCCCTCCACTTT; cdr3_aa: CAISESIPSSYNSPLHF
clone_size: .; j_call: TRBJ2-4; v_call: TRBV6-2/TRBV6-3; d_call: .; cdr3_nt: TGTGCCAGCAGTTATCTCTGGGGAACCCAGGGCAAAAACATTCAGTACTTC; cdr3_aa: CASSYLWGTQGKNIQYF
clone_size: .; j_call: TRBJ2-6; v_call: TRBV29-1; d_call: .; cdr3_nt: TGCAGCGCCCAGGGGCAGGGGGCCAACGTCCTGACTTTC; cdr3_aa: CSAQGQGANVLTF
clone_size: .; j_call: TRBJ2-7; v_call: TRBV4-1; d_call: TRBD1; cdr3_nt: TGCGCCAGCAGTTCGGACAGGGTTTCCGAGCAGTACTTC; cdr3_aa: CASSSDRVSEQYF
clone_size: .; j_call: TRBJ1-5; v_call: TRBV7-2; d_call: TRBD1; cdr3_nt: TGTGCCAGCAGCCCAGGGACAGGGAGCGGTCAGCCCCAGCATTTT; cdr3_aa: CASSPGTGSGQPQHF
clone_size: .; j_call: TRBJ1-2; v_call: TRBV7-9; d_call: .; cdr3_nt: TGTGCCAGCAGCTTAGCGGGCCAGCGAAACTATGGCTACACCTTC; cdr3_aa: CASSLAGQRNYGYTF
clone_size: .; j_call: TRBJ2-7; v_call: TRBV27; d_call: .; cdr3_nt: TGTGCCAGCAGTTTATCGGACGGGCCCTACGAGCAGTACTTC; cdr3_aa: CASSLSDGPYEQYF
clone_size: .; j_call: TRBJ2-3; v_call: TRBV20-1; d_call: TRBD2; cdr3_nt: TGCAGTGCAGGACTAGGGGATACGCAGTATTTT; cdr3_aa: CSAGLGDTQYF
clone_size: .; j_call: TRBJ1-1; v_call: TRBV7-9; d_call: .; cdr3_nt: TGTGCCAGCAGCTCCGCGACGGGCGGGAACACTGAAGCTTTCTTT; cdr3_aa: CASSSATGGNTEAFF
clone_size: .; j_call: TRBJ1-1; v_call: TRBV2; d_call: .; cdr3_nt: TGTGCCAGCATGGTCAGGGAGAGGACTGAAGCTTTCTTT; cdr3_aa: CASMVRERTEAFF
clone_size: .; j_call: TRBJ1-6; v_call: TRBV5-1; d_call: .; cdr3_nt: TGCGCCAGCAGCTTGTCAGGGTTGAATTCACCCCTCCACTTT; cdr3_aa: CASSLSGLNSPLHF
clone_size: .; j_call: TRBJ2-3; v_call: TRBV7-2; d_call: TRBD2; cdr3_nt: TGTGCCAGCAGCAAGACTAGCGGGAGTGGGGATACGCAGTATTTT; cdr3_aa: CASSKTSGSGDTQYF
clone_size: .; j_call: TRBJ1-2; v_call: TRBV19; d_call: TRBD1; cdr3_nt: TGTGCCAGTAGTATGGCCGGGACAGGGAACTATGGCTACACCTTC; cdr3_aa: CASSMAGTGNYGYTF
clone_size: .; j_call: TRBJ1-1; v_call: TRBV12-3/TRBV12-4; d_call: .; cdr3_nt: TGTGCCAGCAGAAAGACTGAAGCTTTCTTT; cdr3_aa: CASRKTEAFF
clone_size: once; j_call: TRBJ1-5; v_call: TRBV12-3/TRBV12-4; d_call: .; cdr3_nt: TGTGCCAGCAGTTTAGTGGGGCCCCAGCATTTT; cdr3_aa: CASSLVGPQHF
clone_size: .; j_call: TRBJ2-2; v_call: TRBV5-1; d_call: .; cdr3_nt: TGCGCCAGCAGCATCGAGCTCACCGGGGAGCTGTTTTTT; cdr3_aa: CASSIELTGELFF
clone_size: .; j_call: TRBJ1-3; v_call: TRBV5-8; d_call: .; cdr3_nt: TGTGCCAGCAGCTTGGAGACCACTCGCTACTCTGGAAACACCATATATTTT; cdr3_aa: CASSLETTRYSGNTIYF
clone_size: .; j_call: TRBJ1-5; v_call: TRBV7-9; d_call: .; cdr3_nt: TGTGCCAGCAGCTTAGGGGCAGCCTTCAATCAGCCCCAGCATTTT; cdr3_aa: CASSLGAAFNQPQHF
clone_size: .; j_call: TRBJ2-1; v_call: TRBV5-1; d_call: TRBD1; cdr3_nt: TGCGCCAGCAGCTCGACAGGGATCGGCAATGAGCAGTTCTTC; cdr3_aa: CASSSTGIGNEQFF
clone_size: .; j_call: TRBJ2-7; v_call: TRBV7-2; d_call: TRBD1; cdr3_nt: TGTGCCAGCAGTTGGACAGGGTTGATCTACGAGCAGTACTTC; cdr3_aa: CASSWTGLIYEQYF
clone_size: .; j_call: TRBJ1-1; v_call: TRBV5-4; d_call: .; cdr3_nt: TGTGCCAGCAGCTTATCCGTTGATGAAGCTTTCTTT; cdr3_aa: CASSLSVDEAFF
clone_size: .; j_call: TRBJ2-1; v_call: TRBV6-5; d_call: TRBD2; cdr3_nt: TGTGCCAGGACGACTAGCGGTTCCGGTGAGCAGTTCTTC; cdr3_aa: CARTTSGSGEQFF
clone_size: .; j_call: TRBJ1-2; v_call: TRBV6-2/TRBV6-3; d_call: .; cdr3_nt: TGTGCCAGCAGTCAGGACAGCAACTATGGCTACACCTTC; cdr3_aa: CASSQDSNYGYTF
clone_size: .; j_call: TRBJ2-3; v_call: TRBV7-8; d_call: .; cdr3_nt: TGTGCCAGCAGCTTAGTGCAACAGGGAGGGGGCACAGATACGCAGTATTTT; cdr3_aa: CASSLVQQGGGTDTQYF
clone_size: .; j_call: TRBJ2-5; v_call: TRBV5-1; d_call: .; cdr3_nt: TGCGCCAGCAGCTTGAGGCGTCCCCTCCAAGAGACCCAGTACTTC; cdr3_aa: CASSLRRPLQETQYF
clone_size: .; j_call: TRBJ1-3; v_call: TRBV5-1; d_call: .; cdr3_nt: TGCGCCAGCGGGCCCGGCTCTGGAAACACCATATATTTT; cdr3_aa: CASGPGSGNTIYF
clone_size: few; j_call: TRBJ2-7; v_call: TRBV3-1/TRBV3-2; d_call: TRBD2; cdr3_nt: TGTGCCAGCAGCCACACTAGCGGGGGGATAAACTACTACGAGCAGTACTTC; cdr3_aa: CASSHTSGGINYYEQYF
clone_size: .; j_call: TRBJ2-1; v_call: TRBV7-9; d_call: .; cdr3_nt: TGTGCCAGCAGCTCGATTTCGGGGGAGGCCGGACATGAGCAGTTCTTC; cdr3_aa: CASSSISGEAGHEQFF
clone_size: .; j_call: TRBJ2-2; v_call: TRBV27; d_call: .; cdr3_nt: TGTGCCAGCAGTTTCTTAAGACCGGGGTTTGGGGGGGAGCTGTTTTTT; cdr3_aa: CASSFLRPGFGGELFF
clone_size: .; j_call: TRBJ2-7; v_call: TRBV6-2/TRBV6-3; d_call: .; cdr3_nt: TGTGCCAGCAGTTGGGGGTCCTACGAGCAGTACTTC; cdr3_aa: CASSWGSYEQYF
clone_size: .; j_call: TRBJ1-5; v_call: TRBV6-1; d_call: .; cdr3_nt: TGTGCCAGCAGTGACGGGGGCAACAATCAGCCCCAGCATTTT; cdr3_aa: CASSDGGNNQPQHF
clone_size: .; j_call: TRBJ1-5; v_call: TRBV20-1; d_call: .; cdr3_nt: TGCAGTGCTAGTCCGGTGGCGCAGCGAAATCAGCCCCAGCATTTT; cdr3_aa: CSASPVAQRNQPQHF
clone_size: .; j_call: TRBJ1-4; v_call: TRBV5-1; d_call: TRBD1; cdr3_nt: TGCGCCAGCAGCTTGGCTCCGGGACAGGGGGCGGGCGAAAAACTGTTTTTT; cdr3_aa: CASSLAPGQGAGEKLFF
clone_size: .; j_call: TRBJ1-2; v_call: TRBV2; d_call: .; cdr3_nt: TGTGCCAGCAGCAAAACTCTGGGAGATGGCTACACCTTC; cdr3_aa: CASSKTLGDGYTF
clone_size: .; j_call: TRBJ2-3; v_call: TRBV13; d_call: .; cdr3_nt: TGTGCCAGCAGCTTTAGAGATACGCAGTATTTT; cdr3_aa: CASSFRDTQYF
clone_size: .; j_call: TRBJ1-3; v_call: TRBV12-3/TRBV12-4; d_call: .; cdr3_nt: TGTGCCAGCAGTGTACAGGAAGGAAACACCATATATTTT; cdr3_aa: CASSVQEGNTIYF
clone_size: .; j_call: TRBJ1-2; v_call: TRBV28; d_call: .; cdr3_nt: TGTGCCAGCAGTTTCCCAGCTAACTATGGCTACACCTTC; cdr3_aa: CASSFPANYGYTF
clone_size: .; j_call: TRBJ2-1; v_call: TRBV1; d_call: .; cdr3_nt: TGCACCAGCAGCCAAGCCTTAGCGGGACGGAACAATGAGCAGTTCTTC; cdr3_aa: CTSSQALAGRNNEQFF
clone_size: .; j_call: TRBJ1-2; v_call: TRBV5-6; d_call: TRBD1; cdr3_nt: TGTGCCAGCAGCTGGGGACAGGGGGCATGGAGGTATGGCTACACCTTC; cdr3_aa: CASSWGQGAWRYGYTF
clone_size: .; j_call: TRBJ2-5; v_call: TRBV2; d_call: TRBD1; cdr3_nt: TGTGCCAGCAGAGGGACAGGCCCTCTGGAGACCCAGTACTTC; cdr3_aa: CASRGTGPLETQYF